Shown below are 20 T cell receptor beta chains from a single sample sequenced in a study of regulatory T cells in long-lasting Graves disease. Time point defined: newly diagnosed GD, antithyroid drugs for less than 3 months. RNA from PBMCs was the source of the TCR library. Through Arm-PCR of CDR3 regions and iRepertoire HTBI primers, TCR beta libraries were built. Each CDR3 protein gets one entry after TCRdb re-called the multiplex PCR reads with MiXCR. The sample carries 360,000 or so distinct CDR3 sequences, 16% recorded once. These same data were also listed under a study on T cells in Graves' hyperthyroidism and ophthalmopathy.

Material: peripheral blood mononuclear cells (PBMCs), obtained at new diagnosis, from a patient treated with antithyroid drugs. The source of these receptors is a man aged 35 to 55 with Graves disease.

The rearrangement links TRBV7-2 to TRBJ1-4, with D perhaps matching TRBD1 (6 bases). The CDR3 totals 13 residues. From germline, CDR1 is SGHTA and CDR2 FQGNSA. V was cut by 3 bases and J by 8 bases, with 10 bases left in between. The CDR3 DNA reads as TGTGCCAGCAGCTTCAACGGGGGCGAAAAACTGTTTTTT. Protein: CASSFNGGEKLFF. Supplemented by reference TRBV7-2 and TRBJ1-4, the full variable domain reads GAGVSQSPSNKVTEKGKDVELRCDPISGHTALYWYRQSLGQGLEFLIYFQGNSAPDKSGLPSDRFSAERTGGSVSTLTIQRTQQEDSAVYLCASSFNGGEKLFFGSGTQLSVL.

This clonotype appeared many times. This chain uses TRBV5-6 with TRBJ1-5; no clear D. Germline V lookup: CDR1 SGHDT, CDR2 YYEEEE. This CDR3 region has 14 residues. Trimming stripped 0 bases from V and 3 bases from J, with 7 bases between. CDR3 in DNA: TGTGCCAGCAGCTTGGGAAGGACCAATCAGCCCCAGCATTTT. Translated: CASSLGRTNQPQHF.

The rearrangement links TRBV4-3 to TRBJ2-7; D call uncertain. CDR3 size: 15 residues. From germline, CDR1 is LGHNA and CDR2 YSLEER. V was shortened by 0 bases and J by 0 bases, with 9 bases between the two germline ends. CDR3 coding DNA: TGCGCCAGCAGCCAAGATCTCGGCACCTCCTACGAGCAGTACTTC. Amino acids: CASSQDLGTSYEQYF.

Of note for this clonotype: A much larger clone sits a single nucleotide away, making a read error possible. The V call is TRBV14, the J call TRBJ2-1, with no clear D. V lost 3 bases to trimming and J lost 3 bases, with 12 bases between them. This CDR3 has 15 amino acids. CDR1 and CDR2 from the germline V gene are SGHDN and FVKESK. CDR3 sequence (DNA): TGTGCCAGCAGCCAGCTCGGCAGGTACTACAATGAGCAGTTCTTC. This encodes CASSQLGRYYNEQFF.

Turning to this clonotype: A much more abundant neighbour one base away suggests this may be a read error. The conserved final phenylalanine or tryptophan is absent from the CDR3, which likely points to a read error. The rearrangement links TRBV6-5 to TRBJ1-1, with D unresolved. Germline V lookup: CDR1 MNHEY, CDR2 SVGAGI. The CDR3 is 12 residues long. V dropped 0 bases and J dropped 6 bases, with 5 bases sitting between them. Here the CDR3 DNA reads TGTGCCAGCAGTTACTCGATTGCTGAAGCTTTCCTT. Translated, it gives CASSYSIAEAFL.

This clonotype was counted at least ten times. This rearrangement joins TRBV14 to TRBJ2-5; D is possibly TRBD1 (5 bases). Looked up from germline, CDR1 is SGHDN and CDR2 is FVKESK. Trimming stripped 4 bases from V and 5 bases from J, with 11 bases between. CDR3 length equals 13 residues. In nucleotides, the CDR3 is TGTGCCAGCAGCCGACAGTCTCTCGAGACCCAGTACTTC. Residues: CASSRQSLETQYF.

This clonotype was observed at least ten times. The chain combines TRBV12-3 or TRBV12-4 with TRBJ2-3, with D perhaps matching TRBD2 (7 bases). The ends were cut back, 5 bases at V and 1 base at J, with 13 bases in the middle. The CDR3 covers 15 residues. In DNA, the CDR3 is TGTGCCAGCAGTCCTCGGGGGGCGGGCACAGATACGCAGTATTTT. Protein: CASSPRGAGTDTQYF.

This clonotype was found many times. The chain links TRBV5-1 to TRBJ2-1, with D maybe TRBD2 (6 bases). The germline V gene has CDR1 SGHRS and CDR2 YFSETQ. V lost 2 bases, J lost 9 bases, and 12 bases lay in between. This CDR3 region has 13 residues. In DNA, the CDR3 is TGCGCCAGCAGCTTAATAGGGACTCCTGAGCAGTTCTTC. Residues: CASSLIGTPEQFF.

This clonotype has a count of ten or more. J is TRBJ2-6 and V is TRBV28; the D gene is possibly TRBD1 (5 bases). V was shortened by 2 bases and J by 4 bases, with 9 bases between the two germline ends. Per the germline V gene, CDR1 is MDHEN and CDR2 is SYDVKM. This CDR3 spans 15 amino acids. CDR3 nucleotides: TGTGCCAGCAGTTTAGCAGGGCAAGGGGCCAACGTCCTGACTTTC. Its translation: CASSLAGQGANVLTF.

This clonotype was recorded many times. The DNA of the CDR3 is TGTGCCAGCAGCGAAAACAGGGGATCAGAGACCCAGTACTTC. Translation: CASSENRGSETQYF. The J gene is TRBJ2-5, the V gene TRBV7-2, with 7 bases lining up with TRBD1. Germline V lookup: CDR1 SGHTA, CDR2 FQGNSA. This CDR3 is built from 14 residues. After removal of 5 bases from V and 4 bases from J, the junction contained 7 bases not matched to a gene.

The chain uses TRBV19 and TRBJ1-5; D is unresolved. The CDR3 covers 14 residues. Germline V gene lookup returns CDR1 LNHDA and CDR2 SQIVND (reference sequence). The V and J ends lost 2 bases and 5 bases respectively, with 10 bases between them. The CDR3 here is CASSIRQYDQPQHF. DNA of the CDR3: TGTGCCAGTAGTATAAGGCAGTATGATCAGCCCCAGCATTTT.

This clonotype was seen at least ten times. This chain links TRBV6-4 with TRBJ1-6; 7 nucleotides align to TRBD1. The J segment lost 7 bases and the V segment lost 8 bases, leaving 11 bases of the junction unmatched. In germline, CDR1 is MRHNA, CDR2 SNTAGT. This CDR3 has 15 residues. In nucleotides, the CDR3 is TGTGCCAGCGACCCCCCGGACAGGTTAAATTCACCCCTCCACTTT. This encodes CASDPPDRLNSPLHF.

Of note for this clonotype: A single base separates this from a much larger clone, so it may be a read error. The chain recombines TRBV12-3 or TRBV12-4 with TRBJ1-3, with TRBD1 as a possible D gene (5 bases). The CDR3 sequence is 13 residues long. V shed 7 bases and J shed 2 bases, with 9 bases lying between them. The CDR3 reads CASTGGAGNTIYF. The CDR3 coding sequence is TGTGCCAGCACTGGGGGGGCTGGAAACACCATATATTTT.

The chain joins TRBV4-2 to TRBJ2-2, with D perhaps being TRBD1 or TRBD2 (6 bases each). V was cut by 3 bases and J by 7 bases, with 21 bases left in between. Looked up from germline, CDR1 is LGHNA and CDR2 is YNFKEQ. The CDR3 loop spans 17 amino acids. This CDR3 is CASSQGRGDRVGGELFF. In DNA, the CDR3 is TGTGCCAGCAGCCAGGGTAGGGGGGACCGGGTCGGCGGGGAGCTGTTTTTT.

CDR3 in DNA: TGCGCCAGCAGCCAACCGACAGGGAGGACTAACTATGGCTACACCTTC. This encodes CASSQPTGRTNYGYTF. The chain has TRBV4-1 and TRBJ1-2; 7 bases line up with TRBD1. The CDR3 is 16 residues long. Germline CDR1 and CDR2: MGHRA and YSYEKL. Losses at the gene ends were 2 bases for V and 0 bases for J; bases not matched to a gene: 6.

The chain recombines TRBV29-1 with TRBJ2-2; 9 nucleotides match TRBD1. The CDR3 is 14 residues long. Germline V gene sequence: CDR1 SQVTM, CDR2 ANQGSEA. J gave up 4 bases and V 6 bases, and 6 bases lay outside the gene matches. The CDR3 DNA sequence: TGCAGCGTAACAGGGGGCACTCGCACCGGGGAGCTGTTTTTT. It yields the protein CSVTGGTRTGELFF.

This clonotype came up many times. This chain joins TRBV28 and TRBJ2-1; no firm D call. Trimming shortened V by 4 bases and J by 6 bases, and 1 base separated the two germline ends. CDR1 and CDR2 (germline): MDHEN, SYDVKM. This CDR3 region has 10 residues. This chain's CDR3 is CASSSNEQFF. CDR3 DNA: TGTGCCAGCAGTTCCAATGAGCAGTTCTTC.

The V and J genes are TRBV7-3 and TRBJ2-6, with D perhaps TRBD2 (5 bases). CDR1 and CDR2 (germline): SGHTA, FQGTGA. The length of the CDR3 is 15 residues. Trimming left V 5 bases short and J 0 bases short, with 8 bases between. The CDR3 DNA reads TGTGCCAGCAGCCCAGGACTCTCTGGGGCCAACGTCCTGACTTTC. This translates into CASSPGLSGANVLTF.

This chain joins TRBV6-1 and TRBJ1-1; TRBD1 matches 12 bases. This CDR3 region has 14 residues. V was pared by 6 bases and J by 5 bases, with 4 bases of the junction left unmatched. From germline, CDR1 is MNHNS and CDR2 SASEGT. In DNA form, the CDR3 reads TGTGCCAGCAGGGGACAGGGGGCGAAGACTGAAGCTTTCTTT. It translates to CASRGQGAKTEAFF.

Comments on this clonotype: The conserved phenylalanine or tryptophan normally closing the CDR3 is absent here, so this likely arose from a read error. This chain uses TRBV27 with TRBJ1-1, with D hard to call. V gave up 6 bases and J gave up 11 bases, with 19 bases separating them. Per the germline V gene, CDR1 is MNHEY and CDR2 is SMNVEV (reference sequence). CDR3 length: 13 amino acids. Here the CDR3 reads CASRFSAGRLAFL. The CDR3 DNA is TGTGCCAGCAGATTTTCGGCGGGGAGGCTGGCTTTCCTT.